This T cell receptor (beta chain) appears in the sequencing data of a study of shared clonotypes between healthy human individuals. Broader study findings: Researchers found naive subsets generally carried larger estimated richness than memory subsets.

The assay was immunoSEQ multiplex PCR, and TCRdb's table has in-frame clones only and misses some. The sample contains 2 million to 2.5 million clones, 85% to 95% of which appear only once. Each sample came from a Caucasian adult donor living in Nashville, Tennessee. This CDR3 comprises 14 residues. Trimming pared 0 bases from V and 5 bases from J, leaving 10 bases between. CDR1 is SGHDN, CDR2 FVKESK, per germline. For this clone: Its specificity is unknown.

The material sequenced was naive CD4+ T cells from PBMCs. Subset meaning: CD45RA+ positively selected. The chain employs TRBV14 and TRBJ1-2; D perhaps matches TRBD1 (5 bases). The source of this sequence is a man aged 18 to 35 in good health. Some clones in this sample may be carry-over from other donors' samples. CDR3 loop: CASSQDASGYGYTF. DNA of the CDR3: TGTGCCAGCAGCCAAGATGCATCAGGGTATGGCTACACCTTC.